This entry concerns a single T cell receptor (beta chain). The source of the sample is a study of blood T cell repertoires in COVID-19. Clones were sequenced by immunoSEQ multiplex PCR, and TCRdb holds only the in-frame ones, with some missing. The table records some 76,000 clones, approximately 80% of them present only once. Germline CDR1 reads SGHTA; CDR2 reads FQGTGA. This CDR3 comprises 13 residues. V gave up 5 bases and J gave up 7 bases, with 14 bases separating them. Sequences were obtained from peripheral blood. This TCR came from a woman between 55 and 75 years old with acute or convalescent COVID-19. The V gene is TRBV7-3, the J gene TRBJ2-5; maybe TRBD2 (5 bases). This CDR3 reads CASSQDWPATQYF. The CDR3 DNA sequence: TGTGCCAGCAGCCAGGACTGGCCGGCGACCCAGTACTTC.